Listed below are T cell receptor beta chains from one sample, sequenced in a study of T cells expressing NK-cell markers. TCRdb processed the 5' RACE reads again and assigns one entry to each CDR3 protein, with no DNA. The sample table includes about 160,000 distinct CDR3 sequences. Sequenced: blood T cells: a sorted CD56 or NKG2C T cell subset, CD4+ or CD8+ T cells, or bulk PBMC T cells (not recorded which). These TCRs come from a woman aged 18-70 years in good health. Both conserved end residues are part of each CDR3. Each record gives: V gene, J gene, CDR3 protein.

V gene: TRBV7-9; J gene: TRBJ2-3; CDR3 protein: CASSTSGRAPDTQYF
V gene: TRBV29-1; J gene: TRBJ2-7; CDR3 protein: CSVEGGTGGSYEQYF
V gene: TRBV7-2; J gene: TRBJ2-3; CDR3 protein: CASSSQVLDTQYF
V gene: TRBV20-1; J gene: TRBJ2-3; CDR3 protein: CSANLAGTDTQYF
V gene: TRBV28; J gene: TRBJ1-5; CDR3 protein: CASSWGQGNQPQHF
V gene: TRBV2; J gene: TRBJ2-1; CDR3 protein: CASKRRAVDREKQFF
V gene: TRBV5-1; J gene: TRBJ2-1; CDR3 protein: CASTRAAGGTEQFF
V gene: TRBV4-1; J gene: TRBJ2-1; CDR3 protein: CASSQELAGAFNEQFF
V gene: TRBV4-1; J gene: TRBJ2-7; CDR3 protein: CASSQGTTGGRFYEQYF
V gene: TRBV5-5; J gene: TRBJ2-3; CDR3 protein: CASSGGLAGSTDTQYF
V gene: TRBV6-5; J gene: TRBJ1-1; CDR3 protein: CASSWGQNTEAFF
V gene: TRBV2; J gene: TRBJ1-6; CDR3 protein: CASSLGQPLHF
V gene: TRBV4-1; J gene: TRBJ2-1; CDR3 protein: CASSQDQRGVYNEQFF
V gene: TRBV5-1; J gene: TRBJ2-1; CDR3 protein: CASTHRTSPYNEQFF
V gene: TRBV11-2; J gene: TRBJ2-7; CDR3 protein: CASSLGLAGDREQYF
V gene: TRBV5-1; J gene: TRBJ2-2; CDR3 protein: CASRTSGDLNTGELFF
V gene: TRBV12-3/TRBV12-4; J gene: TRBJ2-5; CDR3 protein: CASRHRDREETQYF
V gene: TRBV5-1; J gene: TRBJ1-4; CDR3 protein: CASSNRDGTEKLFF
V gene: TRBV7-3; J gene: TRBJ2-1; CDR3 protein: CASSLWLIASPNEQFF
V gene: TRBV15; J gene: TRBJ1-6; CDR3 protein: CATSRNTGTDSPLHF
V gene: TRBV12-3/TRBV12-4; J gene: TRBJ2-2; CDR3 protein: CASSLRGWGQEELFF
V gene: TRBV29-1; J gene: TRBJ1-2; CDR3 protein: CSVEDQGQGIYGYTF
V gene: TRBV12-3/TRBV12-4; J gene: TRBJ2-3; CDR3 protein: CASAPRLAGGADTQYF
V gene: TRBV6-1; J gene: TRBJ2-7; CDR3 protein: CASRAVDEQYF
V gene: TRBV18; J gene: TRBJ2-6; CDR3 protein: CASSPTGGYGANVLTF
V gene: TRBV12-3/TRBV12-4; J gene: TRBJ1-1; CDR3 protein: CASSIRVLGTEAFF
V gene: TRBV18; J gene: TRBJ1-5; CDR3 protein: CASSPMEQGADQPQHF
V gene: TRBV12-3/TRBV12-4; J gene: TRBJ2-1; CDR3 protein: CASMGKYNEQFF
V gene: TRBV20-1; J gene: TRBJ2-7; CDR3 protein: CSARDRLSYEQYF
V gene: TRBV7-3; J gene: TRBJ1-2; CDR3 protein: CASSRGYGLGGYTF
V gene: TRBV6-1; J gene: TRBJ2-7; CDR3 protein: CASIGRAGGQSFEQYF
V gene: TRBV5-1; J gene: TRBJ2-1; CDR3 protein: CASSSGVAGSSYNEQFF
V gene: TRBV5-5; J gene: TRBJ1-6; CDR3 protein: CASSPNRAGAVNSPLHF
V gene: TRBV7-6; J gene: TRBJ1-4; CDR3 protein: CASSLRDRNEKLFF
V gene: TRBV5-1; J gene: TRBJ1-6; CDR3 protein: CASSLKGQGGSPLHF
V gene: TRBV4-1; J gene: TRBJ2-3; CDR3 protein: CASSQEVQGAGTDTQYF
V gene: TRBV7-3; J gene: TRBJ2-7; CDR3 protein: CASSPDPISAEQYF
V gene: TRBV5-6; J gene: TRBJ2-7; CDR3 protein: CASSLKSGLRQYF
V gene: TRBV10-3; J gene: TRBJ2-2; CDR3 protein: CAITWDSETGELFF
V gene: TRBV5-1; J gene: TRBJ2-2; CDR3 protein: CASSSWDGGAGNTGELFF
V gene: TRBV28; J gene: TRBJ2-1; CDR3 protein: CASYEGSRYNEQFF
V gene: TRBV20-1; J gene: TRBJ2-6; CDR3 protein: CSARGGGGANVLTF
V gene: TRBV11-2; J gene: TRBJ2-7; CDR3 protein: CASSLLRGTGISYEQYF
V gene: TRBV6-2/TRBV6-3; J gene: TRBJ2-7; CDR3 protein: CASSSGTGRYEQYF
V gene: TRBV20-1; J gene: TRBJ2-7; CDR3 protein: CSARRTSGFYEQYF
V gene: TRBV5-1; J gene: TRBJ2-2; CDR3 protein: CASSPRVGDTGELFF